This T cell receptor beta chain was captured by sequencing in a study of human T cells and chemical hapten exposure. Study-wide context: The use of 2% DPC on approximately 2 cm by approximately 2 cm of upper inner arm skin constituted sensitization. Patients, mostly women, had alopecia areata, alopecia totalis or alopecia universalis.

Indicated time point: patch test 3, about 24 weeks after DPC sensitization. The treatment here: therapeutic diphenylcyclopropenone sensitization with weekly scalp DPC. Unfractionated whole blood yielded the extracted total RNA. In its sample, this clonotype was seen many times. In TCRdb, the RACE reads were re-called with MiXCR into one record per CDR3 protein. The sample contains about 39,000 distinct CDR3 sequences, more than 9.5% of which appear only once. Germline loops: CDR1 SGHRS, CDR2 YFSETQ. V shed 4 bases and J 8 bases; nucleotides not matched to a gene: 12. The CDR3 has 15 residues. The J gene is TRBJ1-2, the V gene TRBV5-1; 9 nucleotides agree with TRBD1. This receptor was obtained from a woman in her forties with alopecia areata. Some clones in this sample may be carry-over from other donors' samples. This material consisted of whole blood, taken in connection with sensitization to the hapten diphenylcyclopropenone (DPC). The CDR3 region has the DNA TGCGCCAGCAGCCCCCCGGGACAGGGCTCGTTCGGCTACACCTTC. Protein sequence: CASSPPGQGSFGYTF.